A single sample gave rise to the 5 T cell receptor beta chains below, sequenced in a study of cytomegalovirus exposure and HLA in healthy donors (dated by TCRdb to about 2017). Library construction relied on the immunoSEQ multiplex PCR assay. The multiplex PCR relied on a mix of 60 forward primers for TCR Vbeta segments and 13 reverse primers for TCR Jbeta segments. What TCRdb holds here is the immuneACCESS table cut down to in-frame rearrangements. Part of the clones is not present; checked against another copy, under half of the missing clones reflect an unresolved V gene, and the others are unexplained. In this sample the table shows about 110,000 clones, about 81% of which occur a single time. Together, the top ten hold 2.5% to 3% of the sample. Sequencing was performed on PBMCs. The source of these receptors is a male donor in good health and CMV-seropositive.

The genes are TRBV7-9 and TRBJ2-7, with TRBD2 matching 8 bases. CDR3 length equals 16 residues. Germline CDR1 is SEHNR and CDR2 is FQNEAQ (reference sequence). The V and J ends lost 5 bases and 3 bases, in that order; junction bases with no gene match: 12. The CDR3 nucleotides read TGTGCCAGCAGCCCTTTAGGGACTAGATCTTTCTACGAGCAGTACTTC. Protein sequence: CASSPLGTRSFYEQYF.

This clone was observed a few times. This chain uses TRBV11-2 with TRBJ1-2, with D unresolved. Germline V gene sequence: CDR1 SGHAT, CDR2 FQNNGV. The CDR3 spans 14 residues. V gave up 4 bases and J gave up 4 bases, with 13 bases separating them. The CDR3 sequence: CASSSLSTRYGYTF. Written as DNA, the CDR3 is TGTGCCAGCAGCTCGTTAAGTACTCGCTATGGCTACACCTTC.

This chain links TRBV5-1 with TRBJ2-1; 9 nucleotides match TRBD2. The junction had 10 bases not matched to a gene; V was cut back by 6 bases and J by 6 bases. From germline, CDR1 is SGHRS and CDR2 YFSETQ. The CDR3 spans 15 residues. CDR3 DNA: TGCGCCAGCATTTCTTTCGCGGGGGGGCCCAATGAGCAGTTCTTC. This sequence encodes CASISFAGGPNEQFF. Complete variable domain (other parts from reference TRBV5-1 and TRBJ2-1): KAGVTQTPRYLIKTRGQQVTLSCSPISGHRSVSWYQQTPGQGLQFLFEYFSETQRNKGNFPGRFSGRQFSNSRSEMNVSTLELGDSALYLCASISFAGGPNEQFFGPGTRLTVL.

The gene calls are TRBV4-3 and TRBJ2-1; D uncertain. Germline loops: CDR1 LGHNA, CDR2 YSLEER. Trimming pared 0 bases from V and 9 bases from J, leaving 15 bases between. The CDR3 contains 15 residues. CDR3 nucleotide sequence: TGCGCCAGCAGCCAAGAACTATCTTCGGTGGGTGAGCAGTTCTTC. Residues: CASSQELSSVGEQFF.

The rearrangement uses TRBV4-3 and TRBJ1-4, with 10 bases matching TRBD1. Per germline, CDR1 LGHNA and CDR2 YSLEER. V dropped 1 base and J dropped 8; count of bases not matched to a gene: 7. The CDR3 has 16 amino acids. This chain's CDR3 is CASSQGGGTGVEKLFF. The DNA of the CDR3 is TGCGCCAGCAGCCAAGGGGGGGGGACAGGGGTCGAAAAACTGTTTTTT.